A selection of T cell receptor beta chains follows, all from one sample in a study of blood T cell repertoires in COVID-19. Measured with immunoSEQ multiplex PCR; TCRdb has only the in-frame clones, and not every one. Among about 150,000 clones, roughly 80% were seen once, and the ten largest hold roughly 8.6%. Sequencing was done on a sample of PBMCs or T cells enriched from blood (not recorded which). These receptors came from a woman in her forties or fifties who had recovered from COVID-19. Both conserved end residues are part of each CDR3. A D gene is named only where the DNA matches it firmly. The size entry is marked missing in some rows and otherwise reads once, few, many or a size class.

CASSLVQDGNYGYTF	TGTGCCAGCAGCTTGGTACAGGACGGTAACTATGGCTACACCTTC	TRBV5-5	TRBJ1-2	.	.
CASIDRGSNYGYTF	TGTGCCAGTATCGACAGGGGCAGCAACTATGGCTACACCTTC	TRBV19	TRBJ1-2	TRBD1	.
CASYLGGTDTQYF	TGTGCCAGCTATCTGGGAGGGACCGATACGCAGTATTTT	TRBV28	TRBJ2-3	TRBD2	.
CSASAGDRGLGSPLHF	TGCAGTGCTAGTGCTGGGGACAGGGGGCTTGGTTCACCCCTCCACTTT	TRBV20-1	TRBJ1-6	TRBD1	.
CASRRGTGLGAFF	TGTGCCAGCAGGCGAGGGACGGGACTCGGGGCTTTCTTT	TRBV6-5	TRBJ1-1	.	.
CSVEDWGPGEQYF	TGCAGCGTTGAAGATTGGGGGCCGGGCGAGCAGTACTTC	TRBV29-1	TRBJ2-7	.	.
CASSPRLLNSPLHF	TGTGCCAGCAGCCCCCGTCTTTTGAATTCACCCCTCCACTTT	TRBV14	TRBJ1-6	.	once
CASSSSDRTEKLFF	TGTGCCAGCAGCTCCTCAGACAGAACAGAAAAACTGTTTTTT	TRBV7-9	TRBJ1-4	.	.
CASSLQAGITDTQYF	TGTGCCAGCAGCCTACAAGCGGGGATAACAGATACGCAGTATTTT	TRBV7-2	TRBJ2-3	TRBD2	.
CASSSGTVNTEAFF	TGTGCCAGTAGTTCCGGGACAGTGAACACTGAAGCTTTCTTT	TRBV19	TRBJ1-1	TRBD1	.
CATSTGQRETQYF	TGTGCCACCAGCACCGGGCAGCGGGAGACCCAGTACTTC	TRBV15	TRBJ2-5	.	.
CASILNRGEGYTF	TGTGCCAGCATCCTTAATAGGGGTGAGGGCTACACCTTC	TRBV2	TRBJ1-2	.	.
CASSLGHRNTEAFF	TGTGCCAGCAGCTTAGGACATAGGAACACTGAAGCTTTCTTT	TRBV7-2	TRBJ1-1	.	.
CASSLGQGWTTEAFF	TGTGCCAGCAGCTTAGGCCAGGGGTGGACCACTGAAGCTTTCTTT	TRBV13	TRBJ1-1	.	once
CASSQGQGRGEGYTF	TGTGCCAGCAGCCAAGGCCAAGGCAGGGGGGAAGGCTACACCTTC	TRBV4-2	TRBJ1-2	TRBD1	.
CASSFGLAQETQYF	TGTGCCAGCAGCTTTGGCCTAGCGCAAGAGACCCAGTACTTC	TRBV7-8	TRBJ2-5	.	once
CASSDEGRAYNEQFF	TGTGCCAGCAGTGACGAAGGGAGGGCCTACAATGAGCAGTTCTTC	TRBV2	TRBJ2-1	TRBD2	.
CSVGDSRYNNYGYTF	TGCAGCGTTGGGGACAGTAGATACAATAACTATGGCTACACCTTC	TRBV29-1	TRBJ1-2	TRBD1	.
CASSFWRRFDNEQFF	TGTGCCAGCAGTTTCTGGAGGCGTTTTGACAATGAGCAGTTCTTC	TRBV6-5	TRBJ2-1	.	.
CSVAGRGPNTEAFF	TGCAGCGTAGCGGGCAGGGGGCCGAACACTGAAGCTTTCTTT	TRBV29-1	TRBJ1-1	TRBD1	.
CASSLGGTEVSYGYTF	TGCGCCAGCAGCCTTGGCGGGACAGAGGTCTCCTATGGCTACACCTTC	TRBV5-1	TRBJ1-2	TRBD1	.
CAISVGGRYEQYF	TGTGCCATCAGTGTAGGGGGCAGGTACGAGCAGTACTTC	TRBV10-3	TRBJ2-7	TRBD1	.
CASSESKNEQFF	TGTGCCAGCAGTGAATCCAAAAATGAGCAGTTCTTC	TRBV2	TRBJ2-1	.	.
CASSEAAGARGYTF	TGTGCCAGCAGTGAAGCGGCAGGGGCGAGGGGCTACACCTTC	TRBV2	TRBJ1-2	.	few
CASSTGGAWDSPLHF	TGCGCCAGCAGCACAGGGGGCGCGTGGGATTCACCCCTCCACTTT	TRBV5-1	TRBJ1-6	TRBD1	.
CASSLGLDRGTGELFF	TGTGCCAGCAGTTTAGGGCTAGATAGGGGCACCGGGGAGCTGTTTTTT	TRBV28	TRBJ2-2	.	few
CASSISWANVLTF	TGTGCCAGTAGTATTAGTTGGGCCAACGTCCTGACTTTC	TRBV19	TRBJ2-6	.	.
CASLTGGKGTGELFF	TGTGCCAGCTTAACAGGGGGCAAAGGCACCGGGGAGCTGTTTTTT	TRBV28	TRBJ2-2	TRBD1	.
CASSESPGQGYEQFF	TGTGCCAGCAGTGAATCTCCGGGACAGGGCTATGAGCAGTTCTTC	TRBV6-1	TRBJ2-1	TRBD1	.
CASSLLRGDTQYF	TGTGCCAGCAGCTTACTCCGGGGAGATACGCAGTATTTT	TRBV7-2	TRBJ2-3	.	.
CASSTDRLLSYEQYF	TGTGCCAGCAGCACCGACAGGCTTCTCTCCTACGAGCAGTACTTC	TRBV11-1	TRBJ2-7	.	once
CASSQDRLAIEQYF	TGCGCCAGCAGCCAAGATCGGTTAGCGATCGAGCAGTACTTC	TRBV4-3	TRBJ2-7	.	.
CASSSGSNEKLFF	TGTGCCAGCAGCTCGGGGTCTAATGAAAAACTGTTTTTT	TRBV7-2	TRBJ1-4	.	.
CASSSDRNNQPQHF	TGTGCCAGCAGCTCCGACAGGAACAATCAGCCCCAGCATTTT	TRBV7-8	TRBJ1-5	.	.
CASSMTSGSYNEQFF	TGTGCCAGTAGTATGACTAGCGGCTCCTACAATGAGCAGTTCTTC	TRBV19	TRBJ2-1	TRBD2	.
CASSQFKSLPLTF	TGTGCCAGCAGCCAATTTAAATCCCTGCCGCTAACCTTC	TRBV14	TRBJ1-2	.	.
CASSSGGRLAEAFF	TGTGCCAGCAGCTCGGGGGGGAGGCTGGCTGAAGCTTTCTTT	TRBV7-9	TRBJ1-1	.	.
CASSDRRGAKSNQPQHF	TGTGCCAGCAGTGACCGGCGGGGTGCCAAAAGCAATCAGCCCCAGCATTTT	TRBV6-4	TRBJ1-5	.	medium-sized
CASSVTGSSYNSPLHF	TGTGCCAGCAGCGTAACAGGGAGCTCCTATAATTCACCCCTCCACTTT	TRBV9	TRBJ1-6	.	.
CASSPTSGVGAWNEQFF	TGTGCCAGCTCACCGACTAGCGGGGTTGGGGCATGGAATGAGCAGTTCTTC	TRBV18	TRBJ2-1	TRBD2	.
CASSSGTGGVEAFF	TGTGCCAGCAGTTCCGGGACAGGGGGGGTTGAAGCTTTCTTT	TRBV6-5	TRBJ1-1	TRBD1	.